This is a list of T cell receptor beta chains from one sample in a study of blood T cell repertoires in COVID-19. Sequenced by immunoSEQ multiplex PCR; TCRdb stores in-frame clones only, minus some. The table records around 300,000 clones, 90% of them present only once. Sequenced input: peripheral blood. Receptor source: a woman between 50 and 59 years old with COVID-19, enrolled during active disease. The CDR3 runs from the conserved cysteine through the conserved F or W. Each record gives: J gene, clone size, D gene, CDR3 length, V gene, CDR3 DNA, CDR3 protein. A D gene is named only where the DNA matches it firmly. Size is stated for part of the rows, as once, few or many counts, or as a class when the clone is expanded.

J: TRBJ1-4; size: NA; D: TRBD1; length: 15; V: TRBV5-1; DNA: TGCGCCAGCAGCTTGGAGGGGGCTCGAAATGAAAAACTGTTTTTT; CDR3: CASSLEGARNEKLFF
J: TRBJ1-5; size: NA; D: NA; length: 13; V: TRBV5-6; DNA: TGTGCCAGCAGCTTCGGAGGAATGGGGCCCCAGCATTTT; CDR3: CASSFGGMGPQHF
J: TRBJ2-1; size: NA; D: TRBD2; length: 17; V: TRBV15; DNA: TGTGCCACCAGCAGGGAACTAGCGGCCCCTACCTACAATGAGCAGTTCTTC; CDR3: CATSRELAAPTYNEQFF
J: TRBJ2-7; size: NA; D: NA; length: 13; V: TRBV7-2; DNA: TGTGCCAGCAGCCCCCGCTCGCGGGGCGAGCAGTACTTC; CDR3: CASSPRSRGEQYF
J: TRBJ1-1; size: NA; D: TRBD1; length: 15; V: TRBV6-5; DNA: TGTGCCAGCAGTTATTTATACAGGGGGGTGACTGAAGCTTTCTTT; CDR3: CASSYLYRGVTEAFF
J: TRBJ2-3; size: NA; D: TRBD2; length: 16; V: TRBV9; DNA: TGTGCCAGCAGCGTGTTGACTAGCGGGAATCTAGATACGCAGTATTTT; CDR3: CASSVLTSGNLDTQYF
J: TRBJ2-4; size: once; D: NA; length: 18; V: TRBV5-1; DNA: TGCGCCAGCAGCTTGGCCCAGACGACTGGACTAGCCAAAAACATTCAGTACTTC; CDR3: CASSLAQTTGLAKNIQYF
J: TRBJ2-7; size: NA; D: NA; length: 14; V: TRBV5-4; DNA: TGTGCCAGCAGCTTGGGACTAGGTTATCGCGAGCAGTACTTC; CDR3: CASSLGLGYREQYF
J: TRBJ2-1; size: once; D: NA; length: 22; V: TRBV19; DNA: TGTGCCAGTAGTATAGGGGGACGGTGGGGACTGCACGACGAAATTTCCTACAATGAGCAGTTCTTC; CDR3: CASSIGGRWGLHDEISYNEQFF
J: TRBJ2-3; size: NA; D: NA; length: 13; V: TRBV7-2; DNA: TGTGCCAGCAGCTTTGAGAGAACAGATACGCAGTATTTT; CDR3: CASSFERTDTQYF
J: TRBJ2-2; size: once; D: TRBD2; length: 13; V: TRBV7-2; DNA: TGTGCCAGCAGCTTGCAGGCGCGGGAGGGGCTGTTTTTT; CDR3: CASSLQAREGLFF
J: TRBJ2-7; size: NA; D: TRBD1; length: 16; V: TRBV15; DNA: TGTGCCACCAGCCACCCTCCGGGACAGGGGACGTACGAGCAGTACTTC; CDR3: CATSHPPGQGTYEQYF
J: TRBJ1-2; size: NA; D: NA; length: 15; V: TRBV30; DNA: TGTGCCTGGAGTGTAACTAGGGTAGGAAACTATGGCTACACCTTC; CDR3: CAWSVTRVGNYGYTF
J: TRBJ2-7; size: few; D: NA; length: 14; V: TRBV3-1/TRBV3-2; DNA: TGTGCCAGCAGCCAAGGGCTAGCGCCCTACGAGCAGTACTTC; CDR3: CASSQGLAPYEQYF
J: TRBJ1-4; size: NA; D: NA; length: 15; V: TRBV30; DNA: TGTGCCTGGGGGGTGGGCATGTCAACTAATGAAAAACTGTTTTTT; CDR3: CAWGVGMSTNEKLFF
J: TRBJ1-1; size: NA; D: TRBD1; length: 12; V: TRBV29-1; DNA: TGCAGCGTTGCTGTGTTGGGACAGGAAGCTTTCTTT; CDR3: CSVAVLGQEAFF
J: TRBJ2-7; size: NA; D: NA; length: 15; V: TRBV7-2; DNA: TGTGCCAGCAGCTTAGCGGGAGCAGCTCAATACGAGCAGTACTTC; CDR3: CASSLAGAAQYEQYF
J: TRBJ2-3; size: NA; D: NA; length: 15; V: TRBV6-5; DNA: TGTGCCAGCAGTTACTCCCGGGGAGGCACAGATACGCAGTATTTT; CDR3: CASSYSRGGTDTQYF
J: TRBJ1-1; size: NA; D: TRBD1; length: 14; V: TRBV19; DNA: TGTGCCAGTAGACGGGACAGTTTGAACACTGAAGCTTTCTTT; CDR3: CASRRDSLNTEAFF
J: TRBJ2-5; size: NA; D: TRBD2; length: 16; V: TRBV5-4; DNA: TGTGCCAGCAGCCGACTAGCGGGAGGCTCCCCCGAGACCCAGTACTTC; CDR3: CASSRLAGGSPETQYF
J: TRBJ2-5; size: NA; D: NA; length: 16; V: TRBV27; DNA: TGTGCCAGCAGTTTCGCCCGACGGGGAGCTGGCGAGACCCAGTACTTC; CDR3: CASSFARRGAGETQYF
J: TRBJ1-6; size: NA; D: NA; length: 15; V: TRBV5-6; DNA: TGTGCCAGCGGTGGCCGGCGGCTATATAATTCACCCCTCCACTTT; CDR3: CASGGRRLYNSPLHF
J: TRBJ1-3; size: NA; D: NA; length: 15; V: TRBV7-2; DNA: TGTGCCAGCAGCTATACCCAGGGCTCAGGAAACACCATATATTTT; CDR3: CASSYTQGSGNTIYF
J: TRBJ2-1; size: NA; D: TRBD2; length: 18; V: TRBV5-4; DNA: TGTGCCAGCAGCTTGCTGGTACTAGCGGGAGGGGATTTTAATGAGCAGTTCTTC; CDR3: CASSLLVLAGGDFNEQFF
J: TRBJ2-7; size: NA; D: NA; length: 16; V: TRBV4-1; DNA: TGCGCCAGCAGCCAACTACTCTCTAGCGACTCCTACGAGCAGTACTTC; CDR3: CASSQLLSSDSYEQYF
J: TRBJ2-5; size: NA; D: NA; length: 17; V: TRBV1; DNA: TGCACCAGCAGCCAAAAGGTACTAGATCACGGACAAGAGACCCAGTACTTC; CDR3: CTSSQKVLDHGQETQYF
J: TRBJ2-7; size: NA; D: NA; length: 14; V: TRBV5-5; DNA: TGTGCCAGCAGCCCCGGGGGAGCCTCCTACGAGCAGTACTTC; CDR3: CASSPGGASYEQYF
J: TRBJ1-6; size: NA; D: TRBD1; length: 14; V: TRBV12-5; DNA: TGTGCTAGTGGGATGACAGGGGAGGGGTCACCCCTCCACTTT; CDR3: CASGMTGEGSPLHF
J: TRBJ2-7; size: once; D: TRBD2; length: 17; V: TRBV19; DNA: TGTGCCAGTAGCCTGTGGACTAGCGGGAGCACTACCTACGAGCAGTACTTC; CDR3: CASSLWTSGSTTYEQYF
J: TRBJ2-2; size: NA; D: NA; length: 12; V: TRBV7-7; DNA: TGTGCCAGCAGGGACTACACCGGGGAGCTGTTTTTT; CDR3: CASRDYTGELFF
J: TRBJ1-1; size: NA; D: NA; length: 14; V: TRBV10-2; DNA: TGCGCCAGTTGGTCGGGAGGGGAGAACACTGAAGCTTTCTTT; CDR3: CASWSGGENTEAFF
J: TRBJ2-1; size: NA; D: NA; length: 13; V: TRBV29-1; DNA: TGCAGCGTTGAATACCCAGGTCGGAATGAGCAGTTCTTC; CDR3: CSVEYPGRNEQFF
J: TRBJ2-1; size: NA; D: TRBD2; length: 15; V: TRBV6-5; DNA: TGTGCCAGCAGTTACGGACTAGCGGGAGTGGATGAGCAGTTCTTC; CDR3: CASSYGLAGVDEQFF
J: TRBJ2-1; size: NA; D: NA; length: 13; V: TRBV2; DNA: TGTGCCAGCCACTATAGCTCCTACAATGAGCAGTTCTTC; CDR3: CASHYSSYNEQFF
J: TRBJ2-3; size: NA; D: NA; length: 13; V: TRBV4-1; DNA: TGCGCCAGCAGCCAAGATAGAACAGATACGCAGTATTTT; CDR3: CASSQDRTDTQYF
J: TRBJ1-3; size: NA; D: TRBD1; length: 15; V: TRBV6-5; DNA: TGTGCCACTTCGACGGACAGGTACTCTGGAAACACCATATATTTT; CDR3: CATSTDRYSGNTIYF
J: TRBJ2-1; size: NA; D: TRBD2; length: 18; V: TRBV2; DNA: TGTGCCAGCAGTGATCGAAGTGTGGCTAGCGGGAGTTCCAATGAGCAGTTCTTC; CDR3: CASSDRSVASGSSNEQFF
J: TRBJ1-5; size: NA; D: TRBD1; length: 18; V: TRBV5-4; DNA: TGTGCCAGCAGCTTGAGGCTACAGGGGGATTGGTTCAGTCAGCCCCAGCATTTT; CDR3: CASSLRLQGDWFSQPQHF
J: TRBJ1-4; size: NA; D: TRBD1; length: 15; V: TRBV28; DNA: TGTGCCAGCAGTTTATCAGGGGGAACTAATGAAAAACTGTTTTTT; CDR3: CASSLSGGTNEKLFF
J: TRBJ1-4; size: NA; D: NA; length: 13; V: TRBV12-3/TRBV12-4; DNA: TGTGCCAGCAGTTGGTACAGGGAGGGAAAACTGTTTTTT; CDR3: CASSWYREGKLFF
J: TRBJ1-5; size: few; D: TRBD1; length: 13; V: TRBV30; DNA: TGTGCCTGGAGTGTACAGGGGGATCAGCCCCAGCATTTT; CDR3: CAWSVQGDQPQHF
J: TRBJ1-6; size: NA; D: TRBD1; length: 14; V: TRBV4-3; DNA: TGCGCCAGCAGCCAAGAAGGGGGCGGATCACCCCTCCACTTT; CDR3: CASSQEGGGSPLHF
J: TRBJ2-7; size: NA; D: TRBD1; length: 13; V: TRBV29-1; DNA: TGCAGCGTTGGCACAGGGGGTGATTACGAGCAGTACTTC; CDR3: CSVGTGGDYEQYF
J: TRBJ2-1; size: NA; D: TRBD2; length: 16; V: TRBV7-6; DNA: TGTGCCAGCAGCTGGACGACTAGCGGTTCCTACAATGAGCAGTTCTTC; CDR3: CASSWTTSGSYNEQFF
J: TRBJ1-4; size: NA; D: NA; length: 15; V: TRBV7-6; DNA: TGTGCCAGCAGCTGGGCAGGGAAGGCTAATGAAAAACTGTTTTTT; CDR3: CASSWAGKANEKLFF
J: TRBJ2-2; size: NA; D: TRBD2; length: 17; V: TRBV7-2; DNA: TGTGCCAGCAGCTTACAAGCGGGAGATATGAACACCGGGGAGCTGTTTTTT; CDR3: CASSLQAGDMNTGELFF
J: TRBJ2-7; size: NA; D: TRBD2; length: 16; V: TRBV27; DNA: TGTGCCAGCAGTTATGCTAGCGGGAGGGCCACCTACGAGCAGTACTTC; CDR3: CASSYASGRATYEQYF
J: TRBJ1-6; size: NA; D: NA; length: 17; V: TRBV9; DNA: TGTGCCAGCAGCACCCTGGGGGGGGGCTCCTATAATTCACCCCTCCACTTT; CDR3: CASSTLGGGSYNSPLHF
J: TRBJ1-1; size: NA; D: NA; length: 15; V: TRBV7-3; DNA: TGTGCCAGCAGCATACAGGGAACTATGAACACTGAAGCTTTCTTT; CDR3: CASSIQGTMNTEAFF
J: TRBJ2-3; size: NA; D: TRBD2; length: 15; V: TRBV6-4; DNA: TGTGCCAGCAGTGACAGCGGGAGGGCCGCAGATACGCAGTATTTT; CDR3: CASSDSGRAADTQYF
J: TRBJ2-1; size: NA; D: TRBD1; length: 14; V: TRBV7-3; DNA: TGTGCCAGCAGCCTTACAGGGGATTACAATGAGCAGTTCTTC; CDR3: CASSLTGDYNEQFF